This T cell receptor (beta chain) stems from a study of blood T cell repertoires in COVID-19. Background on the study: Samples of COVID-19 (acute and convalescent) were obtained from the United States, Italy and Spain. T cells, B-cell-depleted T cells, or PBMCs provided the cDNA or gDNA that served as material.

Trimming shortened V by 2 bases and J by 1 base, and 12 bases separated the two germline ends. Germline CDR1 SGHTA, CDR2 FQGTGA. This CDR3 has 16 residues. This clone was seen a single time. In the original processing: Amplification of reference gene primers was used by the study to estimate nucleated cell counts. Using immunoSEQ multiplex PCR, the repertoire was profiled, and TCRdb retains in-frame clones only, with some absent. That table gives V, J and clone size, and the DNA gave D and trimming. Seen here are over 250,000 clones, about 90% observed once, and the top ten hold over 2%. This clonotype originated in a woman between 50 and 59 years old with acute or convalescent COVID-19. V usage is TRBV7-3 and J usage is TRBJ1-3, with D possibly matching TRBD1 (6 bases). Sequenced input: peripheral blood. CDR3 sequence (DNA): TGTGCCAGCAGCTTAGGGCAGGGGTTTTCTGGAAACACCATATATTTT. Its protein is CASSLGQGFSGNTIYF.